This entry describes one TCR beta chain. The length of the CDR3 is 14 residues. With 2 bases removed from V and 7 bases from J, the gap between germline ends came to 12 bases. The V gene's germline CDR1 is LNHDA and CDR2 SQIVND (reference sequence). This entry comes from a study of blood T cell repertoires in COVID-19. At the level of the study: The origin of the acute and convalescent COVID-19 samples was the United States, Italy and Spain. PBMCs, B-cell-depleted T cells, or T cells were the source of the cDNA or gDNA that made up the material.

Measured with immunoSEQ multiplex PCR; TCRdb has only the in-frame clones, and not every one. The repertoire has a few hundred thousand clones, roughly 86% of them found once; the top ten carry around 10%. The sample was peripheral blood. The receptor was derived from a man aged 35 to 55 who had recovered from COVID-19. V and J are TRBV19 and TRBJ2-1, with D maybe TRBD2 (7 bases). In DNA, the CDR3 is TGTGCCAGTAGTATAAGGGGGGGGTCGAATGAGCAGTTCTTC. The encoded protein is CASSIRGGSNEQFF.